These 18 T cell receptor beta chains were all obtained from the same sample, sequenced in a study of blood T cell repertoires in COVID-19. Clones were read by immunoSEQ multiplex PCR, and TCRdb kept only the in-frame ones, dropping some. This table holds about 45,000 clones, about 90% found once. The sample was peripheral blood. All receptors derive from a human donor in a cohort sampled during active COVID-19.

This clone occurred many times. The chain employs TRBV6-5 and TRBJ2-7; tentatively, D is TRBD2 (6 bases). CDR1 and CDR2 (germline): MNHEY, SVGAGI. V lost 4 bases and J lost 4, with 17 bases in between. The CDR3 is 15 residues long. The CDR3 loop is CASSSPGTLNYEQYF. CDR3 sequence (DNA): TGTGCCAGCAGTTCACCCGGGACTCTAAATTACGAGCAGTACTTC.

V gene TRBV7-8 combines with J gene TRBJ2-1, with TRBD2 identical over 7 bases. CDR1 is SGHVS and CDR2 is FQNEAQ in the germline V gene. The CDR3 has 17 residues. V lost 2 bases, J lost 0 bases, and 7 bases stayed unmatched. The CDR3 here is CASSLFTSVSSYNEQFF. The CDR3 DNA follows: TGTGCCAGCAGCTTATTTACTAGCGTGAGCTCCTACAATGAGCAGTTCTTC. Full variable domain (remainder filled in from reference TRBV7-8 and TRBJ2-1): GAGVSQSPRYKVAKRGQDVALRCDPISGHVSLFWYQQALGQGPEFLTYFQNEAQLDKSGLPSDRFFAERPEGSVSTLKIQRTQQEDSAVYLCASSLFTSVSSYNEQFFGPGTRLTVL.

V and J are TRBV7-9 and TRBJ1-1, with 10 bases matching TRBD1. The J segment lost 10 bases and the V segment lost 4 bases, leaving 12 bases of the junction unmatched. Germline V lookup: CDR1 SEHNR, CDR2 FQNEAQ (reference sequence). The CDR3 covers 15 residues. The CDR3 DNA sequence: TGTGCCAGCAGCTCACGACAGGGGGCGGTTAATCCAGCTTTCTTT. Encoded protein: CASSSRQGAVNPAFF.

This chain joins TRBV4-1 and TRBJ1-4, with 7 bases matching TRBD1. Germline assignment: CDR1 MGHRA and CDR2 YSYEKL. Trimming cost V 3 bases and J 16 bases; bases outside gene matches: 11. The CDR3 has 13 residues. The CDR3 loop reads CASSQAGTDGAFF. The DNA of the CDR3 is TGCGCCAGCAGCCAGGCCGGGACAGATGGTGCGTTTTTT.

The chain links TRBV5-6 to TRBJ1-5, with TRBD1 identical over 9 bases. The CDR3 is 17 residues long. Unmatched junction bases numbered 12, after V lost 3 bases and J lost 5 bases. Germline CDR1 is SGHDT and CDR2 is YYEEEE. The CDR3 nucleotides are TGTGCCAGCAGCTCAAGCTTGAACAGGGGGCGGGATCAGCCCCAGCATTTT. Its translation: CASSSSLNRGRDQPQHF.

The chain combines TRBV5-1 with TRBJ1-2, with D perhaps matching TRBD1 (6 bases). The V end was cut by 0 bases, the J end by 2 bases, with 8 bases between. The germline V gene has CDR1 SGHRS and CDR2 YFSETQ. The CDR3 length is 14 residues. The CDR3 spells CASSLGTANYGYTF. The DNA of the CDR3 is TGCGCCAGCAGCTTGGGGACAGCCAACTATGGCTACACCTTC.

DNA for the CDR3: TGCAGCGCTCGACTAGCGGGGGGAAATACGCAGTATTTT. This sequence encodes CSARLAGGNTQYF. This chain joins TRBV29-1 and TRBJ2-3, with 13 bases fitting TRBD2. The germline CDR1 and CDR2 sequences are SQVTM and ANQGSEA. Trimming removed 7 bases from V and 7 bases from J; junction bases left unmatched: 5. The CDR3 has 13 amino acids.

The chain employs TRBV4-3 and TRBJ2-2; D unresolved. Germline assignment: CDR1 LGHNA and CDR2 YSLEER. The V end was cut by 0 bases, the J end by 4 bases, with 6 bases between. The CDR3 is 14 residues long. CDR3 bases: TGCGCCAGCAGCCAAGAAAGGAGCACCGGGGAGCTGTTTTTT. It specifies CASSQERSTGELFF.

The chain carries TRBV6-5 and TRBJ2-5; 8 nucleotides agree with TRBD1. Germline CDR1 MNHEY, CDR2 SVGAGI. There are 15 residues in the CDR3. The V gene end was trimmed by 7 bases and the J gene end by 4 bases; junction bases not matched to a gene: 11. The CDR3 loop is CASTATRTGLETQYF. In nucleotides, the CDR3 is TGTGCCAGCACTGCCACGCGGACAGGGCTAGAGACCCAGTACTTC.

This clone was observed a handful of times. V usage is TRBV5-1 and J usage is TRBJ1-4, with 9 bases matching TRBD1. The J segment lost 5 bases and the V segment lost 1 base, leaving 6 bases of the junction unmatched. CDR1 is SGHRS, CDR2 YFSETQ, per germline. This CDR3 spans 16 amino acids. CDR3 region: CASSLKGQGGNEKLFF. The DNA for the CDR3 is TGCGCCAGCAGCTTGAAGGGACAGGGTGGAAATGAAAAACTGTTTTTT.

This clone was counted once. The chain uses TRBV18 and TRBJ1-5, with D maybe TRBD1 (5 bases). Trimming cost V 5 bases and J 5 bases, with 10 bases left between them. The CDR3 extends over 13 amino acids. CDR1 KGHSH and CDR2 LQKENI come from the germline V gene. In nucleotides, the CDR3 is TGTGCCAGCTCAATAGGGGAGGATCAGCCCCAGCATTTT. It is translated as CASSIGEDQPQHF.

The chain uses TRBV7-2 and TRBJ1-1, with 7 bases matching TRBD1. The CDR3 loop spans 15 amino acids. Looked up from germline, CDR1 is SGHTA and CDR2 is FQGNSA. Trimming took 3 bases from V and 2 from J; bases not matched to a gene: 6. The CDR3 bases are TGTGCCAGCAGCTTGGGAAGAGGGGGCAACACTGAAGCTTTCTTT. Protein: CASSLGRGGNTEAFF.

This clone was observed a few times. This sequence joins TRBV9 and TRBJ2-5; TRBD2 agrees at 15 bases. The CDR3 totals 17 residues. The germline V gene has CDR1 SGDLS and CDR2 YYNGEE. V gave up 3 bases and J gave up 3 bases; unmatched junction bases: 6. Here the CDR3 reads CASSAGTSGGREETQYF. CDR3 DNA: TGTGCCAGCAGCGCGGGGACTAGCGGGGGGCGCGAAGAGACCCAGTACTTC. The full variable domain, its missing parts supplied by reference TRBV9 and TRBJ2-5, is DSGVTQTPKHLITATGQRVTLRCSPRSGDLSVYWYQQSLDQGLQFLIQYYNGEERAKGNILERFSAQQFPDLHSELNLSSLELGDSALYFCASSAGTSGGREETQYFGPGTRLLVL.

This sequence joins TRBV7-2 and TRBJ1-2, with D possibly matching TRBD1 (6 bases). In germline, CDR1 is SGHTA, CDR2 FQGNSA. Trimming left V 5 bases short and J 5 bases short, with 18 bases between. The length of the CDR3 is 15 residues. The CDR3 nucleotides read TGTGCCAGCAGCACAAATGCGGGGGCTTGGTATGGCTACACCTTC. Translating it yields CASSTNAGAWYGYTF.

This chain links TRBV5-1 with TRBJ2-1; possibly TRBD2 for D (5 bases). Germline CDR1 reads SGHRS; CDR2 reads YFSETQ. CDR3 length: 11 residues. V lost 6 bases and J 8 bases, leaving 9 bases between the germline ends. CDR3 sequence (DNA): TGCGCCAGCAAGGGAGAATATGAGCAGTTCTTC. It encodes CASKGEYEQFF.

The chain links TRBV6-5 to TRBJ1-2; 7 bases match TRBD1. V shed 0 bases, J shed 4 bases, and the junction held 8 bases outside the gene matches. The germline CDR1 and CDR2 sequences are MNHEY and SVGAGI. The CDR3 consists of 16 residues. CDR3 sequence (DNA): TGTGCCAGCAGTTACTCCCCCAGGGGGGCACTCTATGGCTACACCTTC. Translated, it gives CASSYSPRGALYGYTF.

The chain employs TRBV7-8 and TRBJ1-5; D perhaps matches TRBD1 (5 bases). This CDR3 has 17 amino acids. From germline, CDR1 is SGHVS and CDR2 FQNEAQ. Trimming took off 4 bases at V and 6 bases at J, with 22 bases between the two ends. The CDR3 is CASSSRSADIRSQPQHF. The CDR3 nucleotides are TGTGCCAGCAGCTCCCGCTCGGCGGACATCCGAAGTCAGCCCCAGCATTTT.

The rearrangement joins TRBV12-3 or TRBV12-4 to TRBJ1-2, with a possible D match to TRBD1 (6 bases). This CDR3 comprises 13 residues. The V gene lost 6 bases and the J gene lost 4 bases, with 12 bases spanning the gap. The CDR3 here is CASRAQGGYGYTF. The CDR3 DNA reads TGTGCCAGCAGGGCACAGGGTGGCTATGGCTACACCTTC.